This is a list of T cell receptor beta chains from one sample in a study of cytomegalovirus exposure and HLA in healthy donors. Libraries were prepared by immunoSEQ multiplex PCR; TCRdb keeps only in-frame clonotypes and omits some of them. The sample contains fewer than 300,000 clones, about 80% of which appear only once. The source material was PBMCs. These receptors all stem from a girl aged 2-15 years in good health and CMV-seronegative. Each CDR3 is given with its conserved first and last residue. A D gene is named only where the DNA matches it firmly. Some rows mark clone size as missing; the rest say once, few, many or name a class of expanded clone.

14,TRBV11-2,.,.,TRBJ1-1,TGTGCCAGCAGCGCCCGAGACAGGAGGACTGAAGCTTTCTTT,CASSARDRRTEAFF
15,TRBV6-1,.,.,TRBJ2-7,TGTGCCAGCAGTAGCAGCAGGTTCTCCATCTACGAGCAGTACTTC,CASSSSRFSIYEQYF
14,TRBV6-5,.,.,TRBJ2-3,TGTGCCAGCAGTTACGATAGAAGCACAGATACGCAGTATTTT,CASSYDRSTDTQYF
18,TRBV27,.,TRBD1,TRBJ2-7,TGTGCCAGCAGTCCGGTAGTGGGCCACAGGGGACCAAAGAGGGAGCAGTACTTC,CASSPVVGHRGPKREQYF
16,TRBV7-6,.,TRBD1,TRBJ2-1,TGTGCCAGCAGCTTACACGGGACAGGGGGCTGGGATGAGCAGTTCTTC,CASSLHGTGGWDEQFF
12,TRBV5-6,once,.,TRBJ2-7,TGTGCCAGCAGCTTGGGGCCGTGGGAGCAGTACTTC,CASSLGPWEQYF
15,TRBV5-3,.,.,TRBJ1-1,TGTGCCAGAAGCTCCGACAGGAATGAACAAACTGAAGCTTTCTTT,CARSSDRNEQTEAFF
16,TRBV10-1,.,TRBD1,TRBJ1-1,TGCGCCAGCAGTCCGGGACAGGGGTTTATGAACACTGAAGCTTTCTTT,CASSPGQGFMNTEAFF
21,TRBV2,.,TRBD2,TRBJ2-7,TGTGCCAGCAGTCTTCTCGGGGAGGACTTTGGGACTAGCGGACACTCCTACGAGCAGTACTTC,CASSLLGEDFGTSGHSYEQYF
15,TRBV6-5,.,TRBD1,TRBJ1-1,TGTGCCAGCAGTTACTCGGACAGGGTCCGCACTGAAGCTTTCTTT,CASSYSDRVRTEAFF
12,TRBV7-6,.,.,TRBJ1-1,TGTGCCAGCAGCTTAGGTGGACAAGAAGCTTTCTTT,CASSLGGQEAFF
15,TRBV27,.,TRBD1,TRBJ2-7,TGTGCCAGCAGTTTAGAGACAGGGAGCTCCTACGAGCAGTACTTC,CASSLETGSSYEQYF
15,TRBV7-6,.,TRBD2,TRBJ2-3,TGTGCCAGCAGCATTAGGACTAGCGGGGAGGATACGCAGTATTTT,CASSIRTSGEDTQYF
15,TRBV7-2,.,.,TRBJ1-3,TGTGCCAGCAGCTTGTGGGGGCGCGAGGGAAACACCATATATTTT,CASSLWGREGNTIYF